This T cell receptor beta chain is from a study of blood T cell repertoires in COVID-19. About the research overall: Nucleic acid was either cDNA or gDNA, and it came from T cells, B-cell-depleted T cells, or PBMCs.

In the source study's methods: Reference gene primers were amplified, and this amplification served to estimate nucleated cell counts. Assay: immunoSEQ multiplex PCR; the TCRdb copy retains only in-frame clones and omits some. V and J calls and clone size follow that table, whereas D and trimming were derived from the DNA. Here the sample spans some 190,000 clones, under 90% being singletons. With 0 bases removed from V and 6 bases from J, the gap between germline ends came to 7 bases. The CDR3 consists of 13 residues. CDR1 and CDR2 (germline): SGHKS, YYEKEE (reference sequence). The chain links TRBV5-5 to TRBJ2-1; TRBD1 is a possible D gene (5 bases). What was sequenced was peripheral blood. The TCR sequence derives from a human donor in a cohort sampled during active COVID-19. The CDR3 sequence: CASSLAGPNEQFF. CDR3 in DNA: TGTGCCAGCAGCTTGGCAGGGCCCAATGAGCAGTTCTTC.